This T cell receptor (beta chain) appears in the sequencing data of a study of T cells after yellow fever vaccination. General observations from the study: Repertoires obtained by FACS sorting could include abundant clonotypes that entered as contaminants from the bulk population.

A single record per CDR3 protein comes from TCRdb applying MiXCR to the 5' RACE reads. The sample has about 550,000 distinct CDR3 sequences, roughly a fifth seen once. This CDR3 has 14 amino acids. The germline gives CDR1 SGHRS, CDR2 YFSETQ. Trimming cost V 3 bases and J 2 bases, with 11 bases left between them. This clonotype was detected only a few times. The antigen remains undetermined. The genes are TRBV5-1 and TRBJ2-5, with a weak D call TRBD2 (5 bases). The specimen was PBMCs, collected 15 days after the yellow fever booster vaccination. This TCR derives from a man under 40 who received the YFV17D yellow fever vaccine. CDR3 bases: TGCGCCAGCAGCTCCCGAGCGGTGCAAGAGACCCAGTACTTC. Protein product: CASSSRAVQETQYF.